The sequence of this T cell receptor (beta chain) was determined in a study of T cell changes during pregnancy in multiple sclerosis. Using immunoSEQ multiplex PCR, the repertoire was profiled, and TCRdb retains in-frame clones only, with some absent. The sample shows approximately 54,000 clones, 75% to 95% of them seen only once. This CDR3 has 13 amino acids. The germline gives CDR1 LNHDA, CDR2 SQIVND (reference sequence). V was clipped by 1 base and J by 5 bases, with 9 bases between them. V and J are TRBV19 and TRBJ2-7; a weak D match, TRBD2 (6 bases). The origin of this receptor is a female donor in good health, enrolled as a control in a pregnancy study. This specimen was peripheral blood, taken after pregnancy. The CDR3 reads CASSIAREDEQYF. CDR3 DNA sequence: TGTGCCAGTAGTATAGCGAGGGAGGACGAGCAGTACTTC.